This TCR beta chain was sequenced during a study of T cells in Graves' hyperthyroidism and ophthalmopathy. From RNA transcripts, TCR beta CDR3 regions were amplified. Initially, a first-round RT-PCR of the TCR CDR3 employed the HTBI primer set. TCRdb reprocessed the multiplex PCR reads with MiXCR, giving one entry per CDR3 protein. The profile shows hundreds of thousands of distinct CDR3 sequences, about 38% of them singletons. Study-wide points: Onset of ophthalmopathy came a median approximately 6 months after the model predicted it.

The germline V gene has CDR1 SGDLS and CDR2 YYNGEE. V lost 3 bases, J lost 7 bases, and 14 bases lay in between. CDR3 size: 15 residues. The table lists this clonotype with many counts. Its antigen is not known. Patients were excluded for uncontrolled infection, other autoimmune disease, pregnancy or lactation. Diagnoses were established using clinical symptoms, serum thyroxine and TRAb, thyroid ultrasound and orbital computed tomography. The sequence was obtained from a man aged 18 to 30 with Graves' hyperthyroidism. Sequencing was done on a sample of blood. The rearrangement uses TRBV9 and TRBJ1-6; possible D gene TRBD1, 6 bases. The CDR3 nucleotides read TGTGCCAGCAGCGCCGAACCGGACAGAAATTCACCCCTCCACTTT. As protein: CASSAEPDRNSPLHF.